The 25 T cell receptor beta chains presented below share a single source sample, sequenced in a study of T-cell memory formation after mild COVID-19. TCRdb fed the 5' RACE reads into MiXCR, producing one record per CDR3 protein. The sample includes roughly 340,000 distinct CDR3 sequences, around 20% seen only once; the top ten take 20% to 25%. The source material was PBMCs or a T cell subset sorted from them (not recorded which). These receptors came from a man aged 18 to 30 who had mild COVID-19 (a few samples of this study predate the infection). Cell type and time point are not known.

In its sample, this clonotype was seen a few times. V is TRBV5-5 and J is TRBJ2-1; TRBD2 is a possible D gene (5 bases). Germline assignment: CDR1 SGHKS and CDR2 YYEKEE (reference sequence). Between the trimmed V and J ends, which lost 6 bases and 12 bases, there was a span of 22 bases. The CDR3 length is 14 residues. The CDR3 DNA sequence: TGTGCCAGCAACCGGGTGGGGTTTGCTGAGGGGCAGTTCTTC. Its protein product is CASNRVGFAEGQFF.

The rearrangement links TRBV20-1 to TRBJ2-3, with D possibly matching TRBD2 (6 bases). The germline V gene encodes CDR1 DFQATT and CDR2 SNEGSKA (reference sequence). Trimming took 3 bases from V and 1 from J, leaving 8 bases between them. The length of the CDR3 is 13 residues. The CDR3 coding sequence is TGCAGTGCTAGTCCTAGCGGCACAGATACGCAGTATTTT. It specifies CSASPSGTDTQYF.

In this sample, this clonotype turned up many times. The V and J genes are TRBV6-1 and TRBJ2-2, with TRBD1 as a possible D gene (5 bases). V dropped 0 bases and J dropped 4 bases, with 9 bases sitting between them. Per the germline V gene, CDR1 is MNHNS and CDR2 is SASEGT. This CDR3 is built from 15 residues. The CDR3 bases are TGTGCCAGCAGTGAAGCAAAGGGGCGCACCGGGGAGCTGTTTTTT. Its protein is CASSEAKGRTGELFF.

This chain uses TRBV6-2 or TRBV6-3 with TRBJ2-2; TRBD2 aligns across 8 bases. This CDR3 region has 17 residues. In germline, CDR1 is MNHEY, CDR2 SVGEGT. The junction had 12 bases not matched to a gene; V was cut back by 7 bases and J by 2 bases. CDR3 in amino acids: CASTITAGGGNTGELFF. CDR3 bases: TGTGCCAGCACCATTACCGCCGGGGGGGGAAACACCGGGGAGCTGTTTTTT.

This clonotype has only a few counts. This rearrangement joins TRBV7-2 to TRBJ2-5, with 7 nucleotides matching TRBD1. The CDR3 runs 15 residues. Germline V lookup: CDR1 SGHTA, CDR2 FQGNSA. CDR3 nucleotide sequence: TGTGCTAGCTGCCGTCGGGCGGACAGGTGGGAGACCCAGTACTTC. Residues: CASCRRADRWETQYF.

This clonotype has only a few counts. The V call is TRBV6-2 or TRBV6-3, the J call TRBJ2-7, with D hard to call. V lost 0 bases and J 3 bases, leaving 12 bases between the germline ends. This CDR3 contains 15 residues. CDR1 and CDR2 from the germline V gene are MNHEY and SVGEGT. The CDR3 loop is CASSYSTTNLYEQYF. Here the CDR3 DNA reads TGTGCCAGCAGTTACTCGACCACGAACCTCTACGAGCAGTACTTC.

J is TRBJ2-7 and V is TRBV20-1; D is perhaps TRBD2 (5 bases). The CDR3 loop spans 12 amino acids. V dropped 5 bases and J dropped 2 bases, with 10 bases sitting between them. Per germline, CDR1 DFQATT and CDR2 SNEGSKA (reference sequence). The CDR3 bases are TGCAGTGCTTGGACGGGGACCTACGAGCAGTACTTC. It codes for CSAWTGTYEQYF.

This chain connects TRBV29-1 to TRBJ1-1; D call uncertain. CDR1 SQVTM and CDR2 ANQGSEA come from the germline V gene. The germline V and J ends were trimmed by 4 bases and 2 bases, with 8 bases remaining between them. This CDR3 region has 12 residues. The CDR3 nucleotides read TGCAGCGTTGGACACGGAAACACTGAAGCTTTCTTT. This codes for CSVGHGNTEAFF.

The sample holds a few counts of this clonotype. The rearrangement joins TRBV4-3 to TRBJ1-6; D not resolved. The CDR3 covers 15 residues. The V end was cut by 0 bases, the J end by 8 bases, with 11 bases between. Germline CDR1 and CDR2: LGHNA and YSLEER. The CDR3 DNA is TGCGCCAGCAGCCAAGATGCTCCCCCCTATTCACCCCTCCACTTT. Amino acid sequence: CASSQDAPPYSPLHF.

The chain combines TRBV10-3 with TRBJ1-2; a weak D match, TRBD1 (6 bases). The CDR3 length is 14 residues. From germline, CDR1 is ENHRY and CDR2 SYGVKD. V shed 7 bases and J shed 8 bases, with 20 bases lying between them. The CDR3 DNA reads as TGTGCCATCACGGGGCGGGGGCAGATAGACGGCTACACCTTC. It encodes CAITGRGQIDGYTF.

The rearrangement joins TRBV5-5 to TRBJ1-2; D unclear. This CDR3 comprises 13 residues. V lost 5 bases to trimming and J lost 5 bases, with 13 bases between them. Germline V gives CDR1 SGHKS, CDR2 YYEKEE (reference sequence). The CDR3 bases are TGTGCCAGCAGACAAGCAGGAGAGTATGGCTACACCTTC. Translated, it gives CASRQAGEYGYTF.

This clonotype was seen repeatedly, ten times or more. This chain joins TRBV12-3 or TRBV12-4 and TRBJ2-6, with 7 bases matching TRBD1. V lost 5 bases, J lost 3 bases, and 1 base stayed unmatched. The CDR3 totals 14 residues. CDR3 in amino acids: CASSPGGGANVLTF. CDR3 in DNA: TGTGCCAGCAGTCCAGGGGGTGGGGCCAACGTCCTGACTTTC.

This clonotype turned up a few times. The chain joins TRBV7-9 to TRBJ1-1; no clear D gene. Trimming pared 5 bases from V and 6 bases from J, leaving 7 bases between. Germline V gives CDR1 SEHNR, CDR2 FQNEAQ (reference sequence). The CDR3 sequence is 11 residues long. The CDR3 coding sequence is TGTGCCAGCAGCGGGGTAGCTGAAGCTTTCTTT. It codes for CASSGVAEAFF.

The rearrangement joins TRBV7-9 to TRBJ1-1; no clear D. Germline V CDR1 and CDR2: SEHNR, FQNEAQ (reference sequence). Trimming left V 6 bases short and J 0 bases short, with 8 bases between. The CDR3 runs to 13 residues. CDR3 amino acids: CASRPNLNTEAFF. CDR3 coding DNA: TGTGCCAGCAGGCCAAACCTGAACACTGAAGCTTTCTTT.

The chain couples TRBV6-5 to TRBJ2-3, with D tentatively TRBD2 (6 bases). Per the germline V gene, CDR1 is MNHEY and CDR2 is SVGAGI. This CDR3 has 16 amino acids. With 4 bases removed from V and 1 base from J, the gap between germline ends came to 15 bases. The CDR3 here is CASSFSRGMGTDTQYF. CDR3 in DNA: TGTGCCAGCAGTTTTTCCCGGGGGATGGGCACAGATACGCAGTATTTT.

The chain combines TRBV12-5 with TRBJ1-1, with 7 positions matching TRBD1. J lost 4 bases, V lost 7 bases, and 9 bases had no gene match. Looked up from germline, CDR1 is LGHNT and CDR2 is FRNRAP. This CDR3 has 14 residues. The CDR3: CASALSTGITEAFF. The CDR3 DNA sequence: TGTGCTAGTGCCCTCTCGACAGGGATCACTGAAGCTTTCTTT. The variable domain in full, with the rest retrieved from reference TRBV12-5 and TRBJ1-1, is DARVTQTPRHKVTEMGQEVTMRCQPILGHNTVFWYRQTMMQGLELLAYFRNRAPLDDSGMPKDRFSAEMPDATLATLKIQPSEPRDSAVYFCASALSTGITEAFFGQGTRLTVV.

This clonotype appeared a few times. V is TRBV5-1 and J is TRBJ2-2, with a tentative D call TRBD2 (7 bases). Trimming pared 0 bases from V and 4 bases from J, leaving 10 bases between. The CDR3 contains 15 residues. In germline, CDR1 is SGHRS, CDR2 YFSETQ. The CDR3 nucleotides read TGCGCCAGCAGCTTGGCCGGGGGGCGCACCGGGGAGCTGTTTTTT. It encodes CASSLAGGRTGELFF.

This chain joins TRBV7-3 and TRBJ2-3; 15 bases line up with TRBD2. This CDR3 is built from 15 residues. Unmatched junction bases numbered 0, after V lost 4 bases and J lost 4 bases. CDR1 SGHTA and CDR2 FQGTGA come from the germline V gene. The CDR3 nucleotides are TGTGCCAGCAGCTGGACTAGCGGGGGGGCAGATACGCAGTATTTT. Its protein is CASSWTSGGADTQYF.

CDR3 in DNA: TGTGCCAGCAGCCCCGACGTGTTCACCGGGGAGCTGTTTTTT. This gives the protein CASSPDVFTGELFF. This rearrangement joins TRBV7-8 to TRBJ2-2; D is uncertain. Germline lookup yields CDR1 SGHVS and CDR2 FQNEAQ. V lost 5 bases and J 4 bases, leaving 11 bases between the germline ends. This CDR3 comprises 14 residues.

This clonotype came up many times. The chain is built from TRBV2 and TRBJ2-3; 15 nucleotides align to TRBD2. J was trimmed by 5 bases and V by 6 bases; bases with no gene match: 12. The germline V gene has CDR1 SNHLY and CDR2 FYNNEI. The CDR3 consists of 18 residues. CDR3: CASRDRTSGGASRDTQYF. CDR3 DNA sequence: TGTGCCAGCAGGGATCGGACTAGCGGGGGGGCTTCACGAGATACGCAGTATTTT.

This clonotype was recorded a few times. The chain has TRBV19 and TRBJ2-3; perhaps D is TRBD1 or TRBD2 (5 bases each). V lost 4 bases and J lost 6, with 14 bases in between. Germline V gene sequence: CDR1 LNHDA, CDR2 SQIVND (reference sequence). The CDR3 runs to 14 residues. The CDR3 DNA sequence: TGTGCCAGTAGTAGGGGACCCGATGCGGATACGCAGTATTTT. Translating it yields CASSRGPDADTQYF.

The genes are TRBV6-2 or TRBV6-3 and TRBJ2-2, with no clear D. This CDR3 region has 13 residues. From germline, CDR1 is MNHEY and CDR2 SVGEGT. Trimming removed 7 bases at V and 5 bases at J, with 11 bases between. CDR3 amino acids: CASKFSITGELFF. The CDR3 region has the DNA TGTGCCAGCAAATTTAGTATTACCGGGGAGCTGTTTTTT.

This chain uses TRBV29-1 with TRBJ2-3, with a weak D call TRBD1 (6 bases). CDR1 is SQVTM and CDR2 is ANQGSEA in the germline V gene. There are 13 residues in the CDR3. V gave up 3 bases and J gave up 4 bases, with 11 bases separating them. The CDR3 DNA follows: TGCAGCGTTGAGGGGGCGTTCGCAGATACGCAGTATTTT. Its protein product is CSVEGAFADTQYF.

The genes are TRBV20-1 and TRBJ1-5; 10 nucleotides align to TRBD1. Germline V gene data show CDR1 as DFQATT and CDR2 as SNEGSKA (reference sequence). With 1 base clipped from V and 4 bases from J, the junction kept 4 bases outside the gene matches. This CDR3 is built from 15 residues. In nucleotides, the CDR3 is TGCAGTGCTAGAGTAGAGGGACAGGGGAATCAGCCCCAGCATTTT. Residues: CSARVEGQGNQPQHF.

This clonotype has a handful of counts. This sequence joins TRBV7-6 and TRBJ2-3; 10 nucleotides align to TRBD2. V lost 6 bases to trimming and J lost 2 bases; unmatched junction nucleotides: 8. Germline V gene sequence: CDR1 SGHVS, CDR2 FNYEAQ. The CDR3 contains 16 residues. The CDR3 nucleotides are TGTGCCAGCAGTAGGATAGCGGGGGGAATCACAGATACGCAGTATTTT. Amino acid sequence: CASSRIAGGITDTQYF.